Listed below are T cell receptor beta chains from one sample, sequenced in a study of blood T cell repertoires in COVID-19. The repertoire was sequenced with immunoSEQ multiplex PCR; TCRdb's copy has only in-frame clones and lacks some. The table lists 99,000 or so clones, around 74% of them singletons. Sequenced material: peripheral blood. Source of these receptors: a woman between 65 and 79 years old with acute or convalescent COVID-19. The conserved cysteine and the conserved F or W are not part of the CDR3 here. Part of the rows lack a size; the others show once, few, many or a class for expanded clones.

V	J	size	CDR3
TRBV9	TRBJ1-1	NA	ASSVGRNRGLSPQAF
TRBV20-1	TRBJ2-1	once	SASEGLGTNEQF
TRBV24-1	TRBJ2-5	once	ATSDRDRVRETQY
TRBV12-3/TRBV12-4	TRBJ2-1	few	ASDIYNEQF
TRBV27	TRBJ2-3	once	ASSLQLAGGTDTQY
TRBV7-6	TRBJ1-3	NA	ASSKGQGGLGNTIY
TRBV6-5	TRBJ2-3	once	ASTLLRGGTDTQY
TRBV27	TRBJ2-7	NA	ASSLGGGYEQY
TRBV10-2	TRBJ1-2	once	ASRPQTSKDRGINYGYT
TRBV13	TRBJ1-1	NA	ASSRGTGRTEAF
TRBV19	TRBJ2-5	NA	ASSIGGRETQY
TRBV27	TRBJ2-3	NA	ASSSLDTQY
TRBV19	TRBJ1-1	NA	ASSRGEPYSPESEAF
TRBV19	TRBJ1-1	NA	ASSNPGRRGRTEAF
TRBV18	TRBJ1-3	NA	ASSPYGDWQGANTIY
TRBV7-2	TRBJ1-2	NA	ASSRDRVSLYGYT
TRBV9	TRBJ1-1	NA	ASSLTGLDTEAF
TRBV7-8	TRBJ2-5	NA	ASSLTPGGETQY
TRBV27	TRBJ1-2	NA	ASSLLGQGAGGYT
TRBV19	TRBJ1-3	NA	ASSLQGLLGNTIY
TRBV15	TRBJ1-5	NA	ATSRDSGQLSQPQH
TRBV27	TRBJ1-3	NA	ASSLAGVGNTIY
TRBV19	TRBJ2-7	once	ASSIRGNAYEQY
TRBV9	TRBJ1-6	NA	ASSPSADSLGYNSPLH
TRBV27	TRBJ1-4	many	ASRPTGVTNEKLF
TRBV7-2	TRBJ1-5	NA	ASSFAQGGNQPQH
TRBV6-5	TRBJ2-2	few	ASSERDTGELF
TRBV7-8	TRBJ2-3	NA	ASSSWTDRTDTQY
TRBV7-2	TRBJ1-3	NA	ASSLGGGRGNTIY
TRBV3-1/TRBV3-2	TRBJ2-1	NA	ASSQQGPQF
TRBV19	TRBJ2-2	NA	ASSMRWGRGFTGELF
TRBV10-1	TRBJ1-3	NA	ASSERRQLESGNTIY
TRBV30	TRBJ1-2	NA	AWRADTFYGYT
TRBV7-2	TRBJ1-5	many	ASSYDSGNQPQH
TRBV6-5	TRBJ1-6	NA	ASSTGGLDNSPLH
TRBV7-2	TRBJ2-2	NA	ASSPDRQGGELF
TRBV27	TRBJ2-5	NA	ASSFVGTSGETQY
TRBV28	TRBJ1-6	many	ASSLSGVNNSPLH
TRBV5-6	TRBJ1-5	NA	ASSLGLPSNQPQH
TRBV7-8	TRBJ2-3	NA	ASSGLAGSTDTQY
TRBV15	TRBJ2-7	NA	ATTADRGPYEQY
TRBV6-5	TRBJ2-7	NA	ASKRGQPSYEQY